The rows below give T cell receptor beta chains drawn from one sample of a study of cytomegalovirus exposure and HLA in healthy donors. The protocol was immunoSEQ multiplex PCR, while the TCRdb copy is restricted to in-frame clones and leaves out a portion. The table includes about 170,000 clones, roughly 67% detected once. The sample consisted of PBMCs. These receptors all stem from a woman younger than 30 in good health and CMV-seropositive. CDR3s include the opening cysteine and the closing phenylalanine or tryptophan. The order of the fields is V gene, D gene, J gene, clone size, CDR3 length, CDR3 protein, CDR3 DNA. A D gene is named only where the DNA matches it firmly. Size is omitted from some rows. Given values are once, few, many or a class for expanded clones.

TRBV18	.	TRBJ1-3	.	16	CASSRTDRTSGNTIYF	TGTGCCAGCTCACGGACAGACCGAACGTCTGGAAACACCATATATTTT
TRBV7-9	TRBD2	TRBJ2-7	.	16	CASSLGTSGDSYEQYF	TGTGCCAGCAGCTTAGGTACCAGCGGGGACTCCTACGAGCAGTACTTC
TRBV4-3	TRBD1	TRBJ2-5	few	15	CASSRSGTGEETQYF	TGCGCCAGCAGCCGATCCGGGACAGGGGAAGAGACCCAGTACTTC
TRBV7-8	.	TRBJ2-7	once	14	CASSSPGGSKEQYF	TGTGCCAGCAGCTCCCCCGGGGGATCCAAGGAGCAGTACTTC
TRBV6-5	TRBD1	TRBJ1-1	.	16	CASSSGQGSMNTEAFF	TGTGCCAGCAGTTCCGGACAGGGGAGCATGAACACTGAAGCTTTCTTT
TRBV14	TRBD1	TRBJ2-5	.	15	CASSQATGGRQTQYF	TGTGCCAGCAGCCAAGCAACAGGGGGCAGGCAGACCCAGTACTTC
TRBV7-2	TRBD1	TRBJ1-4	.	14	CASSPGQGEEKLFF	TGTGCCAGCAGCCCGGGACAGGGTGAAGAAAAACTGTTTTTT
TRBV7-9	TRBD1	TRBJ1-5	.	15	CASSLGDSSNQPQHF	TGTGCCAGCAGCTTGGGGGACAGTAGCAATCAGCCCCAGCATTTT
TRBV29-1	.	TRBJ1-2	.	13	CSVLDMANYGYTF	TGCAGCGTTCTGGACATGGCTAACTATGGCTACACCTTC
TRBV6-5	.	TRBJ1-5	few	15	CASSYSVNSRQPQHF	TGTGCCAGCAGTTACTCAGTTAACTCTCGCCAGCCCCAGCATTTT
TRBV27	.	TRBJ2-7	few	14	CASSPPPWRGEQYF	TGTGCCAGCAGTCCTCCCCCCTGGCGGGGAGAGCAGTACTTC
TRBV5-4	TRBD1	TRBJ1-6	.	14	CASRTGGGNSPLHF	TGTGCCAGCAGGACAGGGGGCGGTAATTCACCCCTCCACTTT
TRBV5-1	TRBD2	TRBJ2-5	.	15	CAGSSLGGYQETQYF	TGCGCCGGCAGCTCCCTGGGGGGGTACCAAGAGACCCAGTACTTC
TRBV27	TRBD2	TRBJ2-5	.	16	CASSLIAGAEGETQYF	TGTGCCAGCAGTTTAATAGCGGGGGCCGAGGGAGAGACCCAGTACTTC